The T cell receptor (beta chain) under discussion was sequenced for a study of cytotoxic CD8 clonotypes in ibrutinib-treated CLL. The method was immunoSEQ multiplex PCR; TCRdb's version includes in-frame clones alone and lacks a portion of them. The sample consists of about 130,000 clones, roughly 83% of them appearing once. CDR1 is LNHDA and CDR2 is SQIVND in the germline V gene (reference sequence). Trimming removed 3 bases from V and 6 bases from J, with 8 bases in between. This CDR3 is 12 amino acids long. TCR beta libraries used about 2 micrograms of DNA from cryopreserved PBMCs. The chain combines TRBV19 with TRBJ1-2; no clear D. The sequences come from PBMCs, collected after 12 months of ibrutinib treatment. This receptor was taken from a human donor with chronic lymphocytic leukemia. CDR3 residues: CASSISGHGYTF. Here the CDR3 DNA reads TGTGCCAGTAGTATCTCAGGTCATGGCTACACCTTC.